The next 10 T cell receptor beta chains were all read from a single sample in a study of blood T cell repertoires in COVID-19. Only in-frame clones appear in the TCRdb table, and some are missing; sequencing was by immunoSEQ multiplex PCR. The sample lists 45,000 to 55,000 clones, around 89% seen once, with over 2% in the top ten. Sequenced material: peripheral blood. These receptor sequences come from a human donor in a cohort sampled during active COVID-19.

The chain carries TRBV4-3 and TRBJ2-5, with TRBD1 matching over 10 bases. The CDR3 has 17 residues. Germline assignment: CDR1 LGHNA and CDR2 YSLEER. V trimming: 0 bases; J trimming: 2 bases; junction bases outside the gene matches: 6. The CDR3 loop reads CASSQEQDRGGQETQYF. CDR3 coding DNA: TGCGCCAGCAGCCAAGAACAGGACAGGGGGGGACAAGAGACCCAGTACTTC.

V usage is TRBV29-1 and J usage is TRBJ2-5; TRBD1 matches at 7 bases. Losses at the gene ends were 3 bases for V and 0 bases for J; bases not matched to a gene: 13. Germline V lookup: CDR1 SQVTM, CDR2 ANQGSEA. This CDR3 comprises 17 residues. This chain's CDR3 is CSVDSAMGRGYQETQYF. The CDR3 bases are TGCAGCGTTGACTCTGCTATGGGCAGGGGGTACCAAGAGACCCAGTACTTC. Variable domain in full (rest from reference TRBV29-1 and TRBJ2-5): SAVISQKPSRDICQRGTSLTIQCQVDSQVTMMFWYRQQPGQSLTLIATANQGSEATYESGFVIDKFPISRPNLTFSTLTVSNMSPEDSSIYLCSVDSAMGRGYQETQYFGPGTRLLVL.

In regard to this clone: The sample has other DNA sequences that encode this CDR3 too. Here the CDR3 DNA reads TGTGCTTGCGAACAAGGGGCCAGGTTGCTATCTGAGCAGTTCTTC. Its protein product is CACEQGARLLSEQFF. The V call is TRBV6-5, the J call TRBJ2-1; tentative D call: TRBD1 (5 bases). Germline values: CDR1 MNHEY, CDR2 SVGAGI. CDR3 length: 15 amino acids.

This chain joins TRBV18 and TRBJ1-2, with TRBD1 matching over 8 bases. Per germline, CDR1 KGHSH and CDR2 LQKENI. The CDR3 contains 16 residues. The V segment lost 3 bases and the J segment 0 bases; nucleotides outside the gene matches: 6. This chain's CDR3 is CASSPAGTGSNYGYTF. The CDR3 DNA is TGTGCCAGCTCACCGGCCGGGACAGGCTCTAACTATGGCTACACCTTC. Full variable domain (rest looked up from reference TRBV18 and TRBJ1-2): NAGVMQNPRHLVRRRGQEARLRCSPMKGHSHVYWYRQLPEEGLKFMVYLQKENIIDESGMPKERFSAEFPKEGPSILRIQQVVRGDSAAYFCASSPAGTGSNYGYTFGSGTRLTVV.

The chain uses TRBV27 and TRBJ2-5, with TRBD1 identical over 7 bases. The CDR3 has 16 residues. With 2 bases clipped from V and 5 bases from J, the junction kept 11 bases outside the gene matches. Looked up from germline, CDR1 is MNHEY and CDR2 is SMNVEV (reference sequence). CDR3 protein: CASSLSLGTDRETQYF. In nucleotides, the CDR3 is TGTGCCAGCAGTTTAAGCCTCGGGACAGACAGGGAGACCCAGTACTTC.

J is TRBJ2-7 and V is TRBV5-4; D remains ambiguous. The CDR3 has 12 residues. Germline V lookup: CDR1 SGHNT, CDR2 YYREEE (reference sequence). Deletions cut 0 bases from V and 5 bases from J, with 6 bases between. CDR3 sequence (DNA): TGTGCCAGCAGCTTGGGCGAGAACGAGCAGTACTTC. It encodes CASSLGENEQYF.

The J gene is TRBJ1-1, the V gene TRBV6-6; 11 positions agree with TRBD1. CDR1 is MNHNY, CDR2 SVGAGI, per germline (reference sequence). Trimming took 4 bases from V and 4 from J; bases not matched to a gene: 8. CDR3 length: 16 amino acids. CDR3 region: CASSWTGGAESTEAFF. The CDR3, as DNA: TGTGCCAGCAGTTGGACAGGGGGCGCCGAGAGCACTGAAGCTTTCTTT.

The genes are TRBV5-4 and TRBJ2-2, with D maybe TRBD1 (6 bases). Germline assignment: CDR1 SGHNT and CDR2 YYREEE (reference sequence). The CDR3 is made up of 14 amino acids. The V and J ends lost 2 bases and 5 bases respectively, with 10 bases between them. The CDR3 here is CASSLRGMTGELFF. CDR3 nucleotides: TGTGCCAGCAGCTTAAGGGGGATGACCGGGGAGCTGTTTTTT.

CDR3 amino acids: CASSVDGVQELFF. The CDR3 DNA follows: TGTGCCAGCAGCGTAGACGGGGTCCAAGAACTGTTTTTT. The chain recombines TRBV9 with TRBJ1-4; D call uncertain. The CDR3 sequence is 13 residues long. The V and J ends lost 0 bases and 12 bases respectively, with 12 bases between them. CDR1 and CDR2 from the germline V gene are SGDLS and YYNGEE.

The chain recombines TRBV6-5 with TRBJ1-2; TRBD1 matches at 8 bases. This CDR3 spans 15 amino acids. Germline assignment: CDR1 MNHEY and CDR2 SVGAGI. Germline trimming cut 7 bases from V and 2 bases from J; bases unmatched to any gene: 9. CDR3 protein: CASTSVTGANYGYTF. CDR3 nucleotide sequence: TGTGCCAGCACCTCTGTGACAGGGGCCAACTATGGCTACACCTTC.